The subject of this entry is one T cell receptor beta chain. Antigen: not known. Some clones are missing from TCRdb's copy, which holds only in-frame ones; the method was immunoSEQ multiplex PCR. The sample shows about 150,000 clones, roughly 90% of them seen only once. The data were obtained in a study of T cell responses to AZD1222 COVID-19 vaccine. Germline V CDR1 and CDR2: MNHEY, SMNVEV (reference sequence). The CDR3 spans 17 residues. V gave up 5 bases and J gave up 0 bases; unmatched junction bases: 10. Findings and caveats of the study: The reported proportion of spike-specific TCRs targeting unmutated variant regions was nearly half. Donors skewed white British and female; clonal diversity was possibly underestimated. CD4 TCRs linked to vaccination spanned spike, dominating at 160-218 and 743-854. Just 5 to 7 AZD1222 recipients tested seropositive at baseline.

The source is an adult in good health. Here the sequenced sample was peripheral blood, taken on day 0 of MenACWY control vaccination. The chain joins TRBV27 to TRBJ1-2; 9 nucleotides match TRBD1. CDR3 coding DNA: TGTGCCAGCAGTCCTTCTCGGGACAGGGTAGCTAACTATGGCTACACCTTC. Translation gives CASSPSRDRVANYGYTF.